This T cell receptor beta chain was recorded in a study of T cells in localized non-small cell lung cancer. Sequencing used immunoSEQ multiplex PCR; TCRdb keeps in-frame clones, though not all of them. The data show approximately 15,000 clones, almost 90% seen once. The V gene lost 2 bases and the J gene lost 2 bases, with 10 bases spanning the gap. Germline loops: CDR1 SGHKS, CDR2 YYEKEE (reference sequence). This CDR3 region has 14 residues. Remarks on this clone: Its antigen is undetermined.

Study results and caveats: Multi-region tumor sequencing was not done, so intratumor heterogeneity could not be excluded. Uninvolved adjacent lung showed peak T cell clonality, exceeding tumor.

The starting material was peripheral blood mononuclear cells, obtained before any cancer treatment. The chain uses TRBV5-5 and TRBJ1-1; D gene uncertain. This sequence was found in a woman aged 40-75 years with stage III lung adenocarcinoma. The CDR3 nucleotides are TGTGCCAGCAGCTTTAGCAGAACCAACACTGAAGCTTTCTTT. Translation: CASSFSRTNTEAFF.